A selection of T cell receptor beta chains follows, all from one sample in a study of blood T cell repertoires in COVID-19. Assay used: immunoSEQ multiplex PCR; TCRdb lists only in-frame clones, some missing. The data contain about 140,000 clones, approximately 90% of them singletons. The sample comprised peripheral blood. These receptors originate from a human donor with COVID-19, enrolled during active disease. The donor label of this sample is uncertain. CDR3s include the opening cysteine and the closing phenylalanine or tryptophan. The order of the fields is J gene, V gene, clone size, D gene, CDR3 protein, CDR3 DNA. The D gene is left open where the match is weak. Not every row has a clone size; where given, it reads once, few, many or a size class.

TRBJ2-3	TRBV11-3	-	-	CASSLSRDTQYF	TGTGCCAGCAGCTTATCTAGGGATACGCAGTATTTT
TRBJ1-2	TRBV15	-	TRBD1	CATSREATGVAGYTF	TGTGCCACCAGCAGAGAGGCGACAGGGGTCGCTGGCTACACCTTC
TRBJ2-7	TRBV10-3	once	TRBD2	CAISDSGGFLIPYEQYF	TGTGCCATCAGTGACAGCGGGGGGTTCCTAATCCCCTACGAGCAGTACTTC
TRBJ2-1	TRBV6-6	-	TRBD1	CASTRGQVNEQFF	TGTGCCAGCACGAGGGGGCAGGTCAATGAGCAGTTCTTC
TRBJ1-2	TRBV5-5	-	-	CASSAQSFGYGYTF	TGTGCCAGCAGCGCGCAGTCCTTCGGGTATGGCTACACCTTC
TRBJ1-2	TRBV5-1	-	TRBD1	CASSVTGQDYGYTF	TGCGCCAGCAGCGTTACGGGACAGGACTATGGCTACACCTTC
TRBJ1-1	TRBV7-2	-	TRBD1	CASSLVQGGTEAFF	TGTGCCAGCAGCTTAGTCCAGGGGGGCACTGAAGCTTTCTTT
TRBJ2-7	TRBV6-5	-	-	CASSYSSTYEQYF	TGTGCCAGCAGTTACTCGTCCACCTACGAGCAGTACTTC
TRBJ1-2	TRBV29-1	-	-	CSVRTGIVYGYTF	TGCAGCGTTCGCACAGGGATAGTCTATGGCTACACCTTC
TRBJ2-7	TRBV7-2	-	-	CASSPRGSPSSYEQYF	TGTGCCAGCAGCCCCCGGGGTAGTCCCAGCTCCTACGAGCAGTACTTC
TRBJ1-2	TRBV9	once	-	CASSVDEGAWFDGYGYTF	TGTGCCAGCAGCGTAGATGAGGGAGCTTGGTTCGATGGCTATGGCTACACCTTC
TRBJ1-2	TRBV24-1	-	TRBD1	CATSDSTGERAYGYTF	TGTGCCACCAGTGATTCGACAGGGGAGAGAGCATATGGCTACACCTTC
TRBJ2-7	TRBV6-5	-	TRBD1	CASKIDRASYEQYF	TGTGCCAGCAAGATAGACAGGGCATCCTACGAGCAGTACTTC
TRBJ1-2	TRBV25-1	-	TRBD1	CASTRTGGGHGYTF	TGTGCCAGCACCCGGACAGGGGGAGGCCATGGCTACACCTTC
TRBJ2-1	TRBV5-1	once	-	CASSPRVSSYNEQFF	TGCGCCAGCAGCCCCAGGGTTAGCTCCTACAATGAGCAGTTCTTC
TRBJ2-2	TRBV27	-	-	CASSPTGPGELFF	TGTGCCAGCAGTCCCACAGGGCCCGGGGAGCTGTTTTTT
TRBJ2-5	TRBV3-1/TRBV3-2	-	-	CASSQGDQETQYF	TGTGCCAGCAGCCAAGGCGATCAAGAGACCCAGTACTTC
TRBJ2-1	TRBV18	-	TRBD1	CASSPRSLTGVYNEQFF	TGTGCCAGCTCACCAAGGAGTTTGACAGGGGTCTACAATGAGCAGTTCTTC
TRBJ1-2	TRBV6-5	-	-	CASRRTDTGGYTF	TGTGCCAGCAGGAGGACAGACACGGGGGGCTACACCTTC
TRBJ1-2	TRBV3-1/TRBV3-2	few	TRBD1	CASSLRGQGSLKNYGYTF	TGTGCCAGCAGCCTACGTGGACAGGGGAGTTTAAAGAACTATGGCTACACCTTC
TRBJ2-7	TRBV7-9	-	-	CASSLGVGDEQYF	TGTGCCAGCAGCTTAGGGGTCGGGGACGAGCAGTACTTC
TRBJ1-2	TRBV7-9	-	-	CASSHRVSELLYGYTF	TGTGCCAGCAGCCACAGGGTGTCGGAACTCCTCTATGGCTACACCTTC
TRBJ1-6	TRBV29-1	-	-	CSVGEGYNSPLHF	TGCAGCGTAGGAGAGGGCTATAATTCACCCCTCCACTTT
TRBJ1-5	TRBV19	-	-	CASSIERSGQPQHF	TGTGCCAGTAGTATTGAGAGAAGCGGTCAGCCCCAGCATTTT
TRBJ1-2	TRBV4-2	-	TRBD1	CASSPAAQGDNYGYTF	TGTGCCAGCAGCCCCGCGGCACAGGGGGACAACTATGGCTACACCTTC
TRBJ2-7	TRBV6-5	-	TRBD2	CASRLGLAEAYEQYF	TGTGCCAGCAGACTCGGACTAGCGGAAGCCTACGAGCAGTACTTC
TRBJ2-7	TRBV12-3/TRBV12-4	-	-	CASSLVEGAEQYF	TGTGCCAGCAGTTTAGTGGAGGGGGCTGAGCAGTACTTC
TRBJ1-5	TRBV5-1	once	-	CASSSIGSPGQPQHF	TGCGCCAGCAGCTCCATCGGGTCGCCGGGGCAGCCCCAGCATTTT
TRBJ2-3	TRBV4-1	once	TRBD2	CASSQVPSGGATVDTQYF	TGCGCCAGCAGCCAAGTGCCTAGCGGGGGGGCCACCGTTGATACGCAGTATTTT
TRBJ1-5	TRBV6-5	-	-	CASSYSRQAGGQPQHF	TGTGCCAGCAGTTACTCGAGACAGGCGGGGGGTCAGCCCCAGCATTTT
TRBJ2-5	TRBV7-9	-	-	CASSLLDSREETQYF	TGTGCCAGCAGCTTACTAGACTCGAGGGAAGAGACCCAGTACTTC
TRBJ2-3	TRBV5-1	-	TRBD2	CASSLAGALTDTQYF	TGCGCCAGCAGCTTAGCGGGGGCCCTCACAGATACGCAGTATTTT
TRBJ2-5	TRBV6-2/TRBV6-3	-	TRBD1	CASSSWDRVEETQYF	TGTGCCAGCAGTTCCTGGGACAGGGTGGAAGAGACCCAGTACTTC
TRBJ2-5	TRBV12-3/TRBV12-4	-	TRBD1	CAIRRQGRETQYF	TGTGCCATCCGCCGACAGGGCCGGGAGACCCAGTACTTC
TRBJ1-1	TRBV5-1	-	TRBD1	CASSPQGAGDTEAFF	TGCGCCAGCAGCCCTCAGGGGGCCGGTGACACTGAAGCTTTCTTT
TRBJ1-1	TRBV5-1	-	-	CASSLQGGTEAFF	TGCGCCAGCAGCTTACAGGGTGGCACTGAAGCTTTCTTT
TRBJ1-6	TRBV30	-	TRBD1	CAWGQGIGSPLHF	TGTGCCTGGGGACAGGGAATAGGATCACCCCTCCACTTT
TRBJ2-3	TRBV4-1	once	TRBD1	CASSGITGVVDTQYF	TGCGCCAGCAGCGGAATCACAGGGGTTGTAGATACGCAGTATTTT
TRBJ2-1	TRBV19	once	TRBD1	CATTPRTGPYNEQFF	TGTGCCACTACCCCAAGGACAGGACCCTACAATGAGCAGTTCTTC
TRBJ2-5	TRBV6-5	once	-	CASSYSTGIQETQYF	TGTGCCAGCAGTTATTCAACAGGGATTCAAGAGACCCAGTACTTC